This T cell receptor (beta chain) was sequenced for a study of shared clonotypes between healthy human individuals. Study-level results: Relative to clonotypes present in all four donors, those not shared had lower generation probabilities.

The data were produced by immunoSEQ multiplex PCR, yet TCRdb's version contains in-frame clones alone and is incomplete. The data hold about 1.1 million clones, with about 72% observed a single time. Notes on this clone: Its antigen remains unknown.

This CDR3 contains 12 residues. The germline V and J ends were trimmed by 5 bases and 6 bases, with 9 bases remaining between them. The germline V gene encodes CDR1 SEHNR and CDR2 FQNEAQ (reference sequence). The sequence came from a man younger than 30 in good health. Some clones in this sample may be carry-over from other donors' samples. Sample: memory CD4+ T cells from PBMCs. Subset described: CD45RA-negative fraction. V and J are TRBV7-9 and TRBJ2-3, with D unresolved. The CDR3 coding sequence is TGTGCCAGCAGCCCGTTTGCCGATACGCAGTATTTT. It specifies CASSPFADTQYF.